A single sample gave rise to the 4 T cell receptor beta chains below, sequenced in a study of T cells after yellow fever vaccination. Via MiXCR, TCRdb re-called the 5' RACE reads, giving one row per CDR3 protein. The data show some 350,000 distinct CDR3 sequences, approximately 10% seen once. The sequencing here drew on PBMCs, taken on the day of the first yellow fever vaccination. The receptor source for this set is a man aged 18-30 years who received the YFV17D yellow fever vaccine.

The chain combines TRBV19 with TRBJ1-1; tentative D call: TRBD1 (6 bases). Trimming took off 8 bases at V and 6 bases at J, with 16 bases between the two ends. The V gene's germline CDR1 is LNHDA and CDR2 SQIVND (reference sequence). This CDR3 has 13 amino acids. The CDR3 DNA reads as TGTGCCAGTTATAAACAGGGTCCCCCTGAAGCTTTCTTT. Translation gives CASYKQGPPEAFF.

This rearrangement joins TRBV2 to TRBJ2-5; D is uncertain. Trimming left V 11 bases short and J 4 bases short, with 14 bases between. The CDR3 extends over 12 amino acids. The V gene's germline CDR1 is SNHLY and CDR2 FYNNEI. The CDR3 bases are TGTGCCGGTAACACGGGCACAGAGACCCAGTACTTC. It yields the protein CAGNTGTETQYF.

This chain joins TRBV6-1 and TRBJ2-6; D call uncertain. V was trimmed by 6 bases and J by 4 bases, leaving 13 bases between them. This CDR3 has 15 amino acids. Per the germline V gene, CDR1 is MNHNS and CDR2 is SASEGT. The CDR3 region has the DNA TGTGCCAGCAGATTTACCACCCCCGGGGCCAACGTCCTGACTTTC. Encoded protein: CASRFTTPGANVLTF.

The chain uses TRBV30 and TRBJ1-1; D ambiguous. Germline lookup yields CDR1 GTSNPN and CDR2 SVGIG (reference sequence). Between the trimmed V and J ends, which lost 0 bases and 0 bases, there was a span of 11 bases. The CDR3 totals 15 residues. CDR3 sequence (DNA): TGTGCCTGGAGTGTATCGCCAGGCGTGAACACTGAAGCTTTCTTT. Translation gives CAWSVSPGVNTEAFF.